What follows are 12 T cell receptor beta chains derived from one specimen sequenced in a study of response to subunit inactivated influenza vaccine. TCRdb processed the RT-PCR reads anew with MiXCR; each CDR3 protein has one entry. The sample holds around 580,000 distinct CDR3 sequences, roughly 15% seen once. The specimen comprised PBMCs from blood, sampled roughly 13 days after vaccination. Source of these receptors: a man aged 45 to 65 who received an inactivated influenza vaccine.

This clonotype was observed a handful of times. The rearrangement links TRBV20-1 to TRBJ2-5; the match to TRBD1 covers 8 bases. The CDR3 sequence is 14 residues long. V lost 4 bases to trimming and J lost 3 bases; unmatched junction nucleotides: 7. CDR1 and CDR2 from the germline V gene are DFQATT and SNEGSKA (reference sequence). CDR3 nucleotides: TGCAGTGCTATACCCCGGGGACAGGAAGAGACCCAGTACTTC. Translating gives CSAIPRGQEETQYF.

This clonotype was seen a handful of times. The CDR3 protein is CSVAQNEQYF. The CDR3 coding sequence is TGCAGCGTTGCCCAGAACGAGCAGTACTTC. This chain joins TRBV29-1 and TRBJ2-7; no definite D call. The germline gives CDR1 SQVTM, CDR2 ANQGSEA. CDR3 length: 10 residues. V lost 4 bases and J lost 5, with 6 bases in between.

In this sample, this clonotype turned up a few times. V gene TRBV7-2 combines with J gene TRBJ2-1; 9 nucleotides agree with TRBD2. Germline V gives CDR1 SGHTA, CDR2 FQGNSA. V trimming: 7 bases; J trimming: 6 bases; junction bases outside the gene matches: 10. This CDR3 region has 15 residues. DNA for the CDR3: TGTGCCAGCACCTCCGGGACTAGCAACCGCAATGAGCAGTTCTTC. Its translation is CASTSGTSNRNEQFF.

The chain has TRBV5-6 and TRBJ2-7, with D maybe TRBD1 (6 bases). CDR3 size: 15 residues. Germline loops: CDR1 SGHDT, CDR2 YYEEEE. V lost 4 bases and J 3 bases, leaving 17 bases between the germline ends. The CDR3: CASSIYTRGLYEQYF. In DNA, the CDR3 is TGTGCCAGCAGCATTTACACCAGGGGTCTCTACGAGCAGTACTTC.

There are a few counts of this clonotype. The V gene is TRBV6-4, the J gene TRBJ2-1, with 9 bases matching TRBD1. The V segment lost 6 bases and the J segment 8 bases; nucleotides outside the gene matches: 8. From germline, CDR1 is MRHNA and CDR2 SNTAGT. This CDR3 comprises 14 residues. Written as DNA, the CDR3 is TGTGCCAGCAGAGCCGGGACAGGGAACTATGAGCAGTTCTTC. The encoded protein is CASRAGTGNYEQFF.

This clonotype came up many times. The gene calls are TRBV6-2 or TRBV6-3 and TRBJ2-2; 7 bases fit TRBD1. This CDR3 is 14 amino acids long. V was pared by 8 bases and J by 1 base, with 4 bases of the junction left unmatched. The germline CDR1 and CDR2 sequences are MNHEY and SVGEGT. The CDR3 coding sequence is TGTGCCAGCCGAGCAGGGGGGAACACCGGGGAGCTGTTTTTT. It encodes CASRAGGNTGELFF.

The sample holds a few counts of this clonotype. This sequence joins TRBV11-2 and TRBJ1-2; D is unclear. Germline values: CDR1 SGHAT, CDR2 FQNNGV. V lost 0 bases and J lost 4, with 15 bases in between. This CDR3 is 16 amino acids long. The chain's CDR3 is CASSLDRGGLGYGYTF. DNA of the CDR3: TGTGCCAGCAGCTTAGATCGTGGAGGGTTAGGCTATGGCTACACCTTC.

This clonotype turned up a few times. This chain connects TRBV5-1 to TRBJ2-4; 7 bases align to TRBD2. Per the germline V gene, CDR1 is SGHRS and CDR2 is YFSETQ. The V segment lost 0 bases and the J segment 3 bases; nucleotides outside the gene matches: 9. The CDR3 is made up of 17 amino acids. Here the CDR3 DNA reads TGCGCCAGCAGCTTGGGTTTGGCGGGAGCGGTCAAAAACATTCAGTACTTC. Amino acid sequence: CASSLGLAGAVKNIQYF.

On this clonotype itself: With a much larger clone just one base away, this may be a read error. The chain recombines TRBV7-6 with TRBJ2-5; TRBD2 agrees at 11 bases. Germline CDR1 is SGHVS and CDR2 is FNYEAQ. CDR3 length equals 15 residues. Trimming took 6 bases from V and 5 from J; bases not matched to a gene: 8. The CDR3 DNA reads as TGTGCCAGCAGTACGGGACTAGCGGAAATGGAGACCCAGTACTTC. Amino acid sequence: CASSTGLAEMETQYF.

This clonotype was detected a few times. The chain links TRBV12-3 or TRBV12-4 to TRBJ1-5; the D is unclear. CDR3 length: 18 amino acids. V dropped 2 bases and J dropped 2 bases, with 19 bases sitting between them. CDR3 residues: CASSLSGGIGDGNQPQHF. Written as DNA, the CDR3 is TGTGCCAGCAGTTTATCGGGAGGGATAGGTGACGGCAATCAGCCCCAGCATTTT.

There are a few counts of this clonotype. The CDR3 here is CSVEGWGSRSYEQYF. CDR3 bases: TGCAGCGTTGAAGGTTGGGGAAGCCGAAGTTACGAGCAGTACTTC. The chain has TRBV29-1 and TRBJ2-7; D not resolved. V dropped 1 base and J dropped 4 bases, with 17 bases sitting between them. The CDR3 runs 15 residues. Germline V CDR1 and CDR2: SQVTM, ANQGSEA.

The table lists this clonotype with many counts. The chain joins TRBV11-1 to TRBJ2-3, with D hard to call. V was pared by 0 bases and J by 1 base, with 8 bases between. This CDR3 spans 15 amino acids. Germline V gives CDR1 SGHAT, CDR2 FQDESV (reference sequence). CDR3 DNA sequence: TGTGCCAGCAGCTTAGCACAGCTTCGCACAGATACGCAGTATTTT. It is translated as CASSLAQLRTDTQYF.